These 23 T cell receptor beta chains came from one sample sequenced in a study of shared clonotypes between healthy human individuals. Clones were read by immunoSEQ multiplex PCR, and TCRdb kept only the in-frame ones, dropping some. Among hundreds of thousands of clones, 95% to 96% were seen once, and the ten largest hold approximately 0.1%. Naive CD8 cells comprised CD45RO-negative, CCR7-positively selected cells, excluding terminally differentiated effector memory CD45RA+ cells. The sequenced material came from naive CD8+ T cells sorted from blood. All receptors come from a woman aged 30 to 39 in good health.

The table lists this clone with a count of one. CDR3 sequence reads: CASLRAGELFF. CDR3 in DNA: TGTGCCAGCTTGCGCGCCGGGGAGCTGTTTTTT. The rearrangement uses TRBV27 and TRBJ2-2; D unclear. V lost 8 bases and J 6 bases, leaving 7 bases between the germline ends. This CDR3 contains 11 residues. CDR1 MNHEY and CDR2 SMNVEV come from the germline V gene (reference sequence).

This clone appeared a few times. This rearrangement joins TRBV6-5 to TRBJ1-1, with no clear D. The V and J ends lost 8 bases and 0 bases respectively, with 10 bases between them. The CDR3 covers 13 residues. Germline V gives CDR1 MNHEY, CDR2 SVGAGI. The CDR3 nucleotides read TGTGCCAGCCATCACAAGTTGAACACTGAAGCTTTCTTT. Protein product: CASHHKLNTEAFF.

The chain is built from TRBV4-1 and TRBJ1-2; D remains ambiguous. From germline, CDR1 is MGHRA and CDR2 YSYEKL. The ends were cut back, 1 base at V and 8 bases at J, with 8 bases in the middle. CDR3 length equals 12 residues. The CDR3 nucleotides are TGCGCCAGCAGCCAAGGTCCTGGGGGCTACACCTTC. It codes for CASSQGPGGYTF.

J is TRBJ2-7 and V is TRBV29-1, with D maybe TRBD1 (5 bases). Trimming removed 7 bases from V and 4 bases from J, with 14 bases in between. Germline assignment: CDR1 SQVTM and CDR2 ANQGSEA. The CDR3 runs to 12 residues. CDR3 sequence (DNA): TGCAGCGGCAGGGTCAACTCTTACGAGCAGTACTTC. Protein: CSGRVNSYEQYF.

The genes are TRBV6-5 and TRBJ2-3, with TRBD2 matching over 7 bases. This CDR3 is built from 15 residues. The J segment lost 4 bases and the V segment lost 5 bases, leaving 9 bases of the junction unmatched. Per germline, CDR1 MNHEY and CDR2 SVGAGI. For the CDR3, the DNA is TGTGCCAGCAGTCCTTTTGCGGGAGATCCAGATACGCAGTATTTT. It translates to CASSPFAGDPDTQYF.

The chain combines TRBV7-6 with TRBJ2-1; tentatively, D is TRBD1 or TRBD2 (6 bases each). V was shortened by 5 bases and J by 7 bases, with 15 bases between the two germline ends. This CDR3 region has 14 residues. Germline CDR1 SGHVS, CDR2 FNYEAQ. The CDR3 DNA reads as TGTGCCAGCAGCGACATAGGGGGGCTAAATGAGCAGTTCTTC. It specifies CASSDIGGLNEQFF.

The V and J genes are TRBV4-2 and TRBJ1-2; D unresolved. The V and J ends lost 2 bases and 4 bases respectively, with 14 bases between them. The CDR3 has 15 residues. CDR1 LGHNA and CDR2 YNFKEQ come from the germline V gene. The CDR3 reads CASSQSLTPLYGYTF. The CDR3 DNA sequence: TGTGCCAGCAGCCAAAGCCTTACACCCCTCTATGGCTACACCTTC.

The chain carries TRBV27 and TRBJ2-7; 10 bases fit TRBD2. The V segment lost 10 bases and the J segment 2 bases; nucleotides outside the gene matches: 11. The CDR3 has 15 amino acids. Germline CDR1 and CDR2: MNHEY and SMNVEV (reference sequence). The CDR3 region is CANSLLAGPTYEQYF. The CDR3 nucleotides are TGTGCCAATTCACTACTAGCGGGACCTACCTACGAGCAGTACTTC.

The rearrangement joins TRBV2 to TRBJ2-1; D perhaps matches TRBD1 (5 bases). The CDR3 is 16 amino acids. CDR1 and CDR2 from the germline V gene are SNHLY and FYNNEI. With 0 bases removed from V and 4 bases from J, the gap between germline ends came to 13 bases. CDR3 amino acids: CASSEALRGSYNEQFF. In DNA form, the CDR3 reads TGTGCCAGCAGTGAAGCGCTTAGGGGAAGTTACAATGAGCAGTTCTTC. Based on the CDR3 plus reference TRBV2 and TRBJ2-1, the full variable domain is EPEVTQTPSHQVTQMGQEVILRCVPISNHLYFYWYRQILGQKVEFLVSFYNNEISEKSEIFDDQFSVERPDGSNFTLKIRSTKLEDSAMYFCASSEALRGSYNEQFFGPGTRLTVL.

This sequence joins TRBV7-9 and TRBJ1-5; D is perhaps TRBD1 (5 bases). Between the trimmed V and J ends, which lost 1 base and 7 bases, there was a span of 8 bases. This CDR3 comprises 13 residues. Per germline, CDR1 SEHNR and CDR2 FQNEAQ (reference sequence). The CDR3 nucleotides are TGTGCCAGCAGCTTAGGCAGGGCCCAGCCCCAGCATTTT. Amino acids: CASSLGRAQPQHF.

This chain uses TRBV27 with TRBJ2-1; the D call may be TRBD1 or TRBD2 (5 bases each). Trimming left V 3 bases short and J 6 bases short, with 12 bases between. The CDR3 is 14 amino acids. Germline CDR1 is MNHEY and CDR2 is SMNVEV (reference sequence). The CDR3, as DNA: TGTGCCAGCAGTTTGACGGGACGATCCAATGAGCAGTTCTTC. This gives the protein CASSLTGRSNEQFF.

The J gene is TRBJ2-5, the V gene TRBV30; 14 positions match TRBD2. The V gene's germline CDR1 is GTSNPN and CDR2 SVGIG (reference sequence). The CDR3 length is 16 residues. V lost 2 bases, J lost 5 bases, and 7 bases stayed unmatched. CDR3 amino acids: CAWSPGLAGDTETQYF. CDR3 nucleotides: TGTGCCTGGAGTCCGGGACTAGCGGGAGATACGGAGACCCAGTACTTC.

The chain combines TRBV28 with TRBJ2-2, with D unresolved. CDR1 and CDR2 from the germline V gene are MDHEN and SYDVKM. Between the trimmed V and J ends, which lost 3 bases and 3 bases, there was a span of 14 bases. The CDR3 spans 16 residues. CDR3 loop: CASSLNPGRHTGELFF. CDR3 nucleotides: TGTGCCAGCAGTTTGAATCCCGGACGGCACACCGGGGAGCTGTTTTTT. The whole variable domain, filled in from reference TRBV28 and TRBJ2-2, reads DVKVTQSSRYLVKRTGEKVFLECVQDMDHENMFWYRQDPGLGLRLIYFSYDVKMKEKGDIPEGYSVSREKKERFSLILESASTNQTSMYLCASSLNPGRHTGELFFGEGSRLTVL.

The chain couples TRBV27 to TRBJ2-1; 9 bases agree with TRBD1. CDR3 length equals 13 residues. Germline values: CDR1 MNHEY, CDR2 SMNVEV (reference sequence). V was pared by 6 bases and J by 8 bases, with 5 bases of the junction left unmatched. CDR3 DNA sequence: TGTGCCAGCAGGAACACAGGGGGCGATGAGCAGTTCTTC. This gives the protein CASRNTGGDEQFF.

The V and J genes are TRBV28 and TRBJ2-7; 7 nucleotides align to TRBD2. Germline lookup yields CDR1 MDHEN and CDR2 SYDVKM. Losses at the gene ends were 6 bases for V and 2 bases for J; bases not matched to a gene: 10. This CDR3 comprises 15 residues. The CDR3: CASSHNRDYTYEQYF. The CDR3, as DNA: TGTGCCAGCAGCCATAACCGGGACTACACCTACGAGCAGTACTTC.

V usage is TRBV9 and J usage is TRBJ2-7; D gene unclear. The CDR3 extends over 14 amino acids. Germline CDR1 SGDLS, CDR2 YYNGEE. Trimming pared 1 base from V and 2 bases from J, leaving 10 bases between. CDR3 nucleotide sequence: TGTGCCAGCAGCGTAAACAGTCGGGCCTACGAGCAGTACTTC. Residues: CASSVNSRAYEQYF. Filled out from reference TRBV9 and TRBJ2-7, the complete variable domain reads DSGVTQTPKHLITATGQRVTLRCSPRSGDLSVYWYQQSLDQGLQFLIQYYNGEERAKGNILERFSAQQFPDLHSELNLSSLELGDSALYFCASSVNSRAYEQYFGPGTRLTVT.

Worth noting for this clone: Other DNA sequences in this specimen translate into the identical CDR3. The genes are TRBV27 and TRBJ1-2; D is perhaps TRBD1 (6 bases). The germline V gene has CDR1 MNHEY and CDR2 SMNVEV (reference sequence). Deletions cut 3 bases from V and 2 bases from J, with 7 bases between. The CDR3 runs 13 residues. Here the CDR3 reads CASSFGQNYGYTF. CDR3 nucleotide sequence: TGTGCCAGCAGTTTCGGACAGAACTATGGCTACACCTTC.

The chain combines TRBV4-1 with TRBJ2-5; D perhaps matches TRBD1 (7 bases). CDR3 length: 16 amino acids. The germline V gene has CDR1 MGHRA and CDR2 YSYEKL. The germline V and J ends were trimmed by 1 base and 5 bases, with 17 bases remaining between them. CDR3 coding DNA: TGCGCCAGCAGCCAAGCCGACCCCGGAGGGGGCGAGACCCAGTACTTC. Protein: CASSQADPGGGETQYF.

V and J are TRBV2 and TRBJ2-7; 8 positions agree with TRBD1. CDR3 length: 14 residues. V lost 3 bases and J lost 6; bases outside the gene matches: 7. Germline V lookup: CDR1 SNHLY, CDR2 FYNNEI. The CDR3 protein is CASSDGTGVLEQYF. CDR3 coding DNA: TGTGCCAGCAGTGATGGGACAGGAGTCCTCGAGCAGTACTTC.

The gene calls are TRBV7-7 and TRBJ2-1, with 11 nucleotides matching TRBD2. This CDR3 has 15 residues. The junction had 7 bases not matched to a gene; V was cut back by 5 bases and J by 7 bases. Germline values: CDR1 SSHAT, CDR2 FNYEAQ (reference sequence). The CDR3 DNA reads TGTGCCAGCAGCGCTGGGACTAGCGGAACTAATGAGCAGTTCTTC. Residues: CASSAGTSGTNEQFF.

The chain recombines TRBV27 with TRBJ2-7, with 13 bases fitting TRBD2. CDR3 length equals 15 residues. V lost 5 bases, J lost 6 bases, and 7 bases stayed unmatched. From germline, CDR1 is MNHEY and CDR2 SMNVEV (reference sequence). The CDR3 DNA is TGTGCCAGCAGTCCCGGACTAGCGGGGGTTACCGAGCAGTACTTC. This sequence encodes CASSPGLAGVTEQYF.

This chain uses TRBV6-5 with TRBJ2-3, with D perhaps matching TRBD1 (5 bases). Germline V gives CDR1 MNHEY, CDR2 SVGAGI. Between the trimmed V and J ends, which lost 6 bases and 2 bases, there was a span of 12 bases. This CDR3 region has 14 residues. CDR3 protein: CASSRRQPTDTQYF. CDR3 DNA: TGTGCCAGCAGCAGGCGACAGCCCACAGATACGCAGTATTTT.

The chain employs TRBV15 and TRBJ1-5; unclear D gene. V gave up 3 bases and J gave up 4 bases, with 7 bases separating them. Germline CDR1 and CDR2: LNHNV and YYDKDF (reference sequence). CDR3 size: 13 residues. In DNA, the CDR3 is TGTGCCACCAGCAGGGAGATAAATCAGCCCCAGCATTTT. This translates into CATSREINQPQHF. Together with reference TRBV15 and TRBJ1-5, the CDR3 gives the full variable domain: DAMVIQNPRYQVTQFGKPVTLSCSQTLNHNVMYWYQQKSSQAPKLLFHYYDKDFNNEADTPDNFQSRRPNTSFCFLDIRSPGLGDTAMYLCATSREINQPQHFGDGTRLSIL.